The subject of this entry is one T cell receptor (beta chain). Its target is not known. The sample is drawn from a study of CD8 T cells in ankylosing spondylitis. Overall study findings and caveats: There was a TCR beta motif, made of several highly homologous variants, that appeared characteristic of ankylosing spondylitis blood.

CDR1 and CDR2 (germline): SNHLY, FYNNEI. V lost 7 bases and J 4 bases, leaving 19 bases between the germline ends. The CDR3 runs to 15 residues. Making the TCR beta libraries involved quantitative 5'-RACE with molecular barcodes. MiXCR, run by TCRdb on the 5' RACE reads, gives a single entry per CDR3 protein. The table includes 750,000 to 850,000 distinct CDR3 sequences, around 11% detected once. This sequence originates from a male donor with ankylosing spondylitis. The chain couples TRBV2 to TRBJ2-5, with D perhaps TRBD1 (7 bases). The sample taken for sequencing was blood, either unsorted or a sorted T cell fraction (not recorded which). For the CDR3, the DNA is TGTGCCAGCAACGGGGTGACAGGGAGGTTAGAGACCCAGTACTTC. It codes for CASNGVTGRLETQYF.